The 10 T cell receptor beta chains below come from one sample, sequenced in a study of beta chain features in type 1 diabetes (dated by TCRdb to 2016 to 2019). The investigation overall reported the following: Type 1 diabetes patients showed a moderate but significant shortening of TCRB CDR3 length in all four CD4+ subsets.

Their antigens are not known. The library was made by the immunoSEQ multiplex PCR assay. The entire amount of isolated RNA was reverse transcribed using the High Capacity cDNA Reverse Transcription Kit, so the sequenced TCRB transcripts were expressed ones. Drawn from immuneACCESS, this table holds only the in-frame rearrangements with V and J called that TCRdb kept. Clones are partly lost; checked studies trace under half to an unresolved V gene and leave the rest unexplained. The sample records about 230,000 clones, 16% of which are singletons. About 0.08% of the sample lies in the top ten. Sequenced: naive CD4+ T cells from blood. In light of the paper, this sample's cell subset or site label describes: true naive CD4+ T cells. The receptors derive from a man aged 30 to 39 with type 1 diabetes.

This clone was detected a few times. V is TRBV20-1 and J is TRBJ1-1; tentatively, D is TRBD1 (5 bases). The CDR3 spans 11 residues. Looked up from germline, CDR1 is DFQATT and CDR2 is SNEGSKA (reference sequence). V shed 6 bases and J shed 5 bases, with 10 bases lying between them. CDR3 region: CSAPGLTEAFF. CDR3 DNA sequence: TGCAGTGCACCAGGGTTAACTGAAGCTTTCTTT.

This clone was observed a few times. Other DNA sequences of this sample code for an identical CDR3. V gene TRBV9 combines with J gene TRBJ2-3; D uncertain. The CDR3 totals 12 residues. Per the germline V gene, CDR1 is SGDLS and CDR2 is YYNGEE. The V and J ends lost 0 bases and 6 bases respectively, with 5 bases between them. The CDR3 coding sequence is TGTGCCAGCAGCGTAGCTGCGGATACGCAGTATTTT. This codes for CASSVAADTQYF.

J is TRBJ2-7 and V is TRBV9, with a possible D match to TRBD2 (6 bases). Germline CDR1 and CDR2: SGDLS and YYNGEE. Trimming took 2 bases from V and 5 from J, leaving 14 bases between them. The CDR3 runs 14 residues. The CDR3 here is CASSVGNGRNEQYF. For the CDR3, the DNA is TGTGCCAGCAGCGTCGGGAACGGGAGAAACGAGCAGTACTTC.

This clone occurred a few times. This chain connects TRBV4-1 to TRBJ2-4, with D possibly matching TRBD2 (5 bases). Germline V gene sequence: CDR1 MGHRA, CDR2 YSYEKL. CDR3 length equals 16 residues. V lost 1 base and J lost 1, with 11 bases in between. This CDR3 is CASSQVGVRAKNIQYF. The DNA for the CDR3 is TGCGCCAGCAGCCAAGTCGGGGTTCGGGCCAAAAACATTCAGTACTTC.

The chain is built from TRBV10-3 and TRBJ1-2; the D is unclear. The V end was cut by 3 bases, the J end by 8 bases, with 19 bases between. Germline V gene data show CDR1 as ENHRY and CDR2 as SYGVKD. The CDR3 contains 15 residues. CDR3 sequence reads: CAISDIGESEYGYTF. CDR3 bases: TGTGCCATCAGTGATATTGGGGAGTCAGAATACGGCTACACCTTC.

The gene calls are TRBV30 and TRBJ2-1; 7 bases are shared with TRBD2. Per the germline V gene, CDR1 is GTSNPN and CDR2 is SVGIG (reference sequence). This CDR3 contains 16 residues. The V segment lost 4 bases and the J segment 3 bases; nucleotides outside the gene matches: 12. CDR3 nucleotides: TGTGCCTGGACCAGACGAACTAGCGCAAGCTACAATGAGCAGTTCTTC. The encoded protein is CAWTRRTSASYNEQFF.

This clone came up a few times. The gene calls are TRBV11-1 and TRBJ2-7, with D possibly matching TRBD2 (6 bases). CDR3 length: 13 amino acids. Trimming left V 6 bases short and J 2 bases short, with 11 bases between. Looked up from germline, CDR1 is SGHAT and CDR2 is FQDESV (reference sequence). In DNA form, the CDR3 reads TGTGCCAGCAGTCGGGACTCTACCTACGAGCAGTACTTC. Translating gives CASSRDSTYEQYF.

This chain uses TRBV28 with TRBJ2-1; 7 positions match TRBD2. CDR3 size: 17 residues. The germline CDR1 and CDR2 sequences are MDHEN and SYDVKM. V was clipped by 6 bases and J by 2 bases; unmatched bases: 13. CDR3 protein: CASRYPSGTRPYNEQFF. For the CDR3, the DNA is TGTGCCAGCAGGTATCCTAGCGGCACTAGACCCTACAATGAGCAGTTCTTC.

This rearrangement joins TRBV25-1 to TRBJ2-3, with 10 bases matching TRBD2. CDR1 is MGHDK, CDR2 SYGVNS, per germline. The CDR3 length is 14 residues. V trimming: 6 bases; J trimming: 2 bases; junction bases outside the gene matches: 2. The CDR3 nucleotides are TGTGCCAGCAGACTAGCGGGGTCCACAGATACGCAGTATTTT. Its protein is CASRLAGSTDTQYF.

V is TRBV4-1 and J is TRBJ2-7; 11 nucleotides agree with TRBD1. V lost 2 bases to trimming and J lost 3 bases; unmatched junction nucleotides: 9. Germline assignment: CDR1 MGHRA and CDR2 YSYEKL. This CDR3 is 17 amino acids long. The CDR3 nucleotides are TGCGCCAGCAGCCAATTCCCCACCGGGACAGGGGGCTACGAGCAGTACTTC. This codes for CASSQFPTGTGGYEQYF.